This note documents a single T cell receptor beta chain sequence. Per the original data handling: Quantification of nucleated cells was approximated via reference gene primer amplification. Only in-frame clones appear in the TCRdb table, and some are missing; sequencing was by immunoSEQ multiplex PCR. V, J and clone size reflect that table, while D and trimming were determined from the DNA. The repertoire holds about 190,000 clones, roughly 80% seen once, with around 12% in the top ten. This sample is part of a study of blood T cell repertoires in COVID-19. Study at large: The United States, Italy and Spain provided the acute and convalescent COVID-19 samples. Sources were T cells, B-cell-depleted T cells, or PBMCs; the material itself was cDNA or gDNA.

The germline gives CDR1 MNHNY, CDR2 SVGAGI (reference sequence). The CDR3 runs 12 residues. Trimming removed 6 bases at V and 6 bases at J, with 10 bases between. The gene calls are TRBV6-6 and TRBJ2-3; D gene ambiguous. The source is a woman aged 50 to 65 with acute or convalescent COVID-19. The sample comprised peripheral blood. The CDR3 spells CASSPSGDTQYF. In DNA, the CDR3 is TGTGCCAGCAGCCCGTCCGGGGATACGCAGTATTTT.